A selection of T cell receptor beta chains follows, all from one sample in a study of blood T cell repertoires in COVID-19. Assay used: immunoSEQ multiplex PCR; TCRdb lists only in-frame clones, some missing. The sample lists about 130,000 clones; more than 75% were seen once. Sequenced sample: peripheral blood. These receptors were collected from a woman aged 70 to 79 with COVID-19, enrolled during active disease. The CDR3 runs from the conserved cysteine through the conserved F or W. The order of the fields is CDR3 protein, CDR3 DNA, J gene, D gene, clone size, V gene. D genes are given only for firm matches. Clone size, where shown, is once, few, many, or a class for clones that have expanded.

CDR3aa: CSALQGNYGYTF
CDR3nt: TGCAGCGCGTTACAGGGAAACTATGGCTACACCTTC
j_gene: TRBJ1-2
d_gene: -
abundance: -
v_gene: TRBV29-1

CDR3aa: CASRETGAFTEAFF
CDR3nt: TGTGCCAGCAGGGAAACAGGTGCGTTCACTGAAGCTTTCTTT
j_gene: TRBJ1-1
d_gene: -
abundance: -
v_gene: TRBV2

CDR3aa: CASSHLARPEGEQYF
CDR3nt: TGTGCCAGTAGTCATTTGGCCCGACCAGAGGGCGAGCAGTACTTC
j_gene: TRBJ2-7
d_gene: -
abundance: -
v_gene: TRBV19

CDR3aa: CASSLNAGQAYNEQFF
CDR3nt: TGTGCCAGCAGCTTAAATGCGGGACAGGCCTACAATGAGCAGTTCTTC
j_gene: TRBJ2-1
d_gene: TRBD1
abundance: -
v_gene: TRBV7-3

CDR3aa: CASSLAQRGNEQFF
CDR3nt: TGTGCCAGCAGCTTAGCCCAGCGGGGCAATGAGCAGTTCTTC
j_gene: TRBJ2-1
d_gene: TRBD2
abundance: -
v_gene: TRBV7-2

CDR3aa: CASSLQGGDTQYF
CDR3nt: TGCGCCAGCAGCTTGCAGGGGGGAGATACGCAGTATTTT
j_gene: TRBJ2-3
d_gene: -
abundance: -
v_gene: TRBV5-1

CDR3aa: CASSLGTSNEKLFF
CDR3nt: TGTGCCAGCAGCTTAGGTACTTCTAATGAAAAACTGTTTTTT
j_gene: TRBJ1-4
d_gene: -
abundance: -
v_gene: TRBV7-2

CDR3aa: CASSEVTGGAEAFF
CDR3nt: TGTGCCAGCAGTGAGGTAACAGGGGGGGCTGAAGCTTTCTTT
j_gene: TRBJ1-1
d_gene: TRBD1
abundance: few
v_gene: TRBV6-1

CDR3aa: CAWSVGLEQPQHF
CDR3nt: TGTGCCTGGAGTGTCGGGTTGGAACAGCCCCAGCATTTT
j_gene: TRBJ1-5
d_gene: -
abundance: once
v_gene: TRBV30

CDR3aa: CASSQGGQGSEAFF
CDR3nt: TGTGCCAGCAGCCAGGGGGGACAGGGCTCTGAAGCTTTCTTT
j_gene: TRBJ1-1
d_gene: TRBD1
abundance: -
v_gene: TRBV3-1/TRBV3-2

CDR3aa: CASSLGQVNTEAFF
CDR3nt: TGTGCCAGCAGCTTAGGACAAGTGAACACTGAAGCTTTCTTT
j_gene: TRBJ1-1
d_gene: -
abundance: -
v_gene: TRBV7-2

CDR3aa: CASSPMTGINQPQHF
CDR3nt: TGTGCCAGCAGTCCGATGACAGGGATTAATCAGCCCCAGCATTTT
j_gene: TRBJ1-5
d_gene: TRBD1
abundance: -
v_gene: TRBV28

CDR3aa: CASSTSQGSTEAFF
CDR3nt: TGTGCCAGCAGCACCTCCCAGGGGAGCACTGAAGCTTTCTTT
j_gene: TRBJ1-1
d_gene: -
abundance: few
v_gene: TRBV6-5

CDR3aa: CASSYRGETQYF
CDR3nt: TGTGCCAGCAGTTACAGGGGAGAGACCCAGTACTTC
j_gene: TRBJ2-5
d_gene: -
abundance: -
v_gene: TRBV6-2/TRBV6-3

CDR3aa: CASSLAGGEHNSPLHF
CDR3nt: TGCGCCAGCAGCTTGGCCGGGGGGGAACATAATTCACCCCTCCACTTT
j_gene: TRBJ1-6
d_gene: -
abundance: -
v_gene: TRBV5-1

CDR3aa: CASKNLESSYNSPLHF
CDR3nt: TGTGCCAGCAAAAATCTGGAGAGCTCCTATAATTCACCCCTCCACTTT
j_gene: TRBJ1-6
d_gene: -
abundance: -
v_gene: TRBV5-5

CDR3aa: CAWRGQGINEQFF
CDR3nt: TGTGCCTGGAGGGGACAGGGGATCAATGAGCAGTTCTTC
j_gene: TRBJ2-1
d_gene: TRBD1
abundance: -
v_gene: TRBV30

CDR3aa: CAASPDLNSPLHF
CDR3nt: TGTGCCGCGAGTCCAGACTTAAATTCACCCCTCCACTTT
j_gene: TRBJ1-6
d_gene: -
abundance: -
v_gene: TRBV19

CDR3aa: CASSEARNINYGYTF
CDR3nt: TGTGCCAGCAGTGAAGCGAGGAACATCAACTATGGCTACACCTTC
j_gene: TRBJ1-2
d_gene: -
abundance: few
v_gene: TRBV6-1

CDR3aa: CASSRGWETQYF
CDR3nt: TGTGCCAGCAGCCGGGGGTGGGAGACCCAGTACTTC
j_gene: TRBJ2-5
d_gene: -
abundance: -
v_gene: TRBV7-2

CDR3aa: CASSHGGGEETQYF
CDR3nt: TGTGCCAGTAGCCATGGGGGCGGAGAGGAGACCCAGTACTTC
j_gene: TRBJ2-5
d_gene: -
abundance: -
v_gene: TRBV19

CDR3aa: CASSSLRAGTYNEQFF
CDR3nt: TGTGCCAGCAGCTCCCTTCGAGCGGGGACCTACAATGAGCAGTTCTTC
j_gene: TRBJ2-1
d_gene: TRBD2
abundance: -
v_gene: TRBV7-8

CDR3aa: CSAGPGDTQYF
CDR3nt: TGCAGTGCTGGCCCGGGGGATACGCAGTATTTT
j_gene: TRBJ2-3
d_gene: -
abundance: -
v_gene: TRBV20-1

CDR3aa: CASSLGQADYGYTF
CDR3nt: TGTGCCAGCAGCTTGGGACAGGCCGACTATGGCTACACCTTC
j_gene: TRBJ1-2
d_gene: -
abundance: few
v_gene: TRBV5-6

CDR3aa: CASSLAPSGAQETQYF
CDR3nt: TGCGCCAGCAGCTTGGCCCCTAGCGGGGCCCAAGAGACCCAGTACTTC
j_gene: TRBJ2-5
d_gene: TRBD2
abundance: -
v_gene: TRBV5-1

CDR3aa: CASSLAEGTAHVYTF
CDR3nt: TGCGCCAGCAGCTTGGCCGAGGGGACAGCTCACGTATACACCTTC
j_gene: TRBJ1-2
d_gene: TRBD1
abundance: -
v_gene: TRBV5-1

CDR3aa: CASSARTGGILNTEAFF
CDR3nt: TGTGCCAGCAGCGCCAGGACAGGGGGAATCCTGAACACTGAAGCTTTCTTT
j_gene: TRBJ1-1
d_gene: TRBD1
abundance: -
v_gene: TRBV5-6

CDR3aa: CASSPRRTALGSYNSPLHF
CDR3nt: TGTGCCAGCAGTCCTAGAAGGACAGCCTTGGGCTCCTATAATTCACCCCTCCACTTT
j_gene: TRBJ1-6
d_gene: -
abundance: -
v_gene: TRBV27

CDR3aa: CASSQEGAHHTGELFF
CDR3nt: TGCGCCAGCAGCCAAGAGGGGGCCCATCACACCGGGGAGCTGTTTTTT
j_gene: TRBJ2-2
d_gene: -
abundance: once
v_gene: TRBV4-3

CDR3aa: CASSYSSGGLNNEQFF
CDR3nt: TGTGCCAGCAGTTACTCGAGTGGGGGCCTCAACAATGAGCAGTTCTTC
j_gene: TRBJ2-1
d_gene: -
abundance: -
v_gene: TRBV6-2/TRBV6-3

CDR3aa: CASSLAGSEAFF
CDR3nt: TGTGCCAGCAGCTTAGCCGGTTCTGAAGCTTTCTTT
j_gene: TRBJ1-1
d_gene: -
abundance: -
v_gene: TRBV11-1

CDR3aa: CASCGGNRGLSEAFF
CDR3nt: TGTGCCAGCTGCGGCGGAAACAGGGGGCTTTCTGAAGCTTTCTTT
j_gene: TRBJ1-1
d_gene: TRBD1
abundance: -
v_gene: TRBV6-6

CDR3aa: CASIGSGSGYTF
CDR3nt: TGTGCCAGCATAGGGTCGGGAAGTGGCTACACCTTC
j_gene: TRBJ1-2
d_gene: -
abundance: -
v_gene: TRBV6-5